This T cell receptor (beta chain) was sequenced during a study of beta chain features in type 1 diabetes. Across the study: Healthy donors resembled patients in age, gender and cell yields. Findings and caveats of the study: Patients with Type 1 diabetes showed moderately but significantly shorter TCRB CDR3s in all four CD4+ subsets. A potential PCR bias toward shorter templates would be equal in patient and control samples. More deletions and fewer insertions at VDJ junctions were found in patients with type 1 diabetes.

This clone has more than one count but fewer than ten. Its cognate antigen is unknown. Cell sorting via CD45RO/CCR7/CD25/CD127/CD95/CD27 was performed to obtain CD4+ naive, central memory, regulatory and stem cell-like memory cells. The whole isolated RNA underwent reverse transcription, so sequencing captured expressed TCRB transcripts. Sequencing was performed with immunoSEQ multiplex PCR; in TCRdb, only in-frame clones are kept and a portion is missing. The table shows about 180,000 clones, with 7.5% to 8.5% occurring only once. The sequence was collected from a man younger than 30 with type 1 diabetes. Sequencing was performed on central memory CD4+ T cells from blood.

The CDR3 here is CASTQQVGGTQYF. CDR3 DNA sequence: TGTGCCAGCACCCAACAGGTCGGGGGGACCCAGTACTTC. The chain employs TRBV28 and TRBJ2-5; D is perhaps TRBD2 (6 bases). CDR1 is MDHEN and CDR2 is SYDVKM in the germline V gene. V was clipped by 7 bases and J by 7 bases, with 16 bases between them. The CDR3 loop spans 13 amino acids. Looking up the rest from reference TRBV28 and TRBJ2-5 gives the full variable domain: DVKVTQSSRYLVKRTGEKVFLECVQDMDHENMFWYRQDPGLGLRLIYFSYDVKMKEKGDIPEGYSVSREKKERFSLILESASTNQTSMYLCASTQQVGGTQYFGPGTRLLVL.